These T cell receptor beta chains were read from a single sample in a study of PD-1 blockade in mismatch repair-deficient tumors. Method: immunoSEQ multiplex PCR; TCRdb's copy keeps in-frame clones and lacks some. The sample has around 15,000 clones, about 80% seen once. The sample in question was PBMCs, obtained 4 weeks after starting pembrolizumab. The receptors were sampled from an adult with mismatch repair-deficient cancer. CDR3s include the opening cysteine and the closing phenylalanine or tryptophan. A D gene is named only where the DNA matches it firmly. Some rows mark clone size as missing; the rest say once, few, many or name a class of expanded clone.

j_gene: TRBJ2-3
abundance: NA
v_gene: TRBV5-1
d_gene: TRBD2
CDR3nt: TGCGCCAGCAGCTTGGGACTAGCGGGATTGTCAGATACGCAGTATTTT
CDR3aa: CASSLGLAGLSDTQYF

j_gene: TRBJ2-3
abundance: NA
v_gene: TRBV7-3
d_gene: TRBD2
CDR3nt: TGTGCCAGCAGCACCTGGACTAGCGGGAGAGATACGCAGTATTTT
CDR3aa: CASSTWTSGRDTQYF

j_gene: TRBJ2-1
abundance: NA
v_gene: TRBV27
d_gene: NA
CDR3nt: TGTGCCAGCAGGAAGGGGGGGGTCGCCTACAATGAGCAGTTCTTC
CDR3aa: CASRKGGVAYNEQFF

j_gene: TRBJ2-1
abundance: NA
v_gene: TRBV7-8
d_gene: TRBD2
CDR3nt: TGTGCCAGCAGCTTAGGCGGGGGTTCCTACAATGAGCAGTTCTTC
CDR3aa: CASSLGGGSYNEQFF

j_gene: TRBJ2-7
abundance: few
v_gene: TRBV4-2
d_gene: NA
CDR3nt: TGTGCCAGCAGCCAAGATTCCACAGGTTACTCCTACGAGCAGTACTTC
CDR3aa: CASSQDSTGYSYEQYF

j_gene: TRBJ2-6
abundance: NA
v_gene: TRBV6-4
d_gene: TRBD1
CDR3nt: TGTGCCAGCAGTGAGGTAGGGGGCGCTTCGGGGGCCAACGTCCTGACTTTC
CDR3aa: CASSEVGGASGANVLTF

j_gene: TRBJ1-1
abundance: NA
v_gene: TRBV2
d_gene: NA
CDR3nt: TGTGCCAGCAGTGTGGCCAGGGGACCGTATGTGTCTGAAGCTTTCTTT
CDR3aa: CASSVARGPYVSEAFF

j_gene: TRBJ2-3
abundance: NA
v_gene: TRBV5-8
d_gene: TRBD1
CDR3nt: TGTGCCAGCAGCAAAGGGGGCGAGGGGACAGATACGCAGTATTTT
CDR3aa: CASSKGGEGTDTQYF

j_gene: TRBJ2-1
abundance: NA
v_gene: TRBV5-1
d_gene: TRBD2
CDR3nt: TGCGCCAGCAGCCCGGGGGGCGGACTAGCGGGAGGGACCTACAATGAGCAGTTCTTC
CDR3aa: CASSPGGGLAGGTYNEQFF

j_gene: TRBJ2-7
abundance: few
v_gene: TRBV6-1
d_gene: TRBD1
CDR3nt: TGTGCCACAGACAGGGGGCTCAACGAGCAGTACTTC
CDR3aa: CATDRGLNEQYF

j_gene: TRBJ2-3
abundance: once
v_gene: TRBV5-1
d_gene: NA
CDR3nt: TGCGCCAGCAGCCGCGGGGACAGTAGCACAGATACGCAGTATTTT
CDR3aa: CASSRGDSSTDTQYF

j_gene: TRBJ2-7
abundance: NA
v_gene: TRBV5-1
d_gene: TRBD1
CDR3nt: TGCGCCAGCAGCTTCTCCGGGACAGGGGGTTACGAGCAGTACTTC
CDR3aa: CASSFSGTGGYEQYF

j_gene: TRBJ2-7
abundance: once
v_gene: TRBV30
d_gene: TRBD2
CDR3nt: TGTGCCTGGAGTGTACCAGGACTAGCCGAATGGCAGTACTTC
CDR3aa: CAWSVPGLAEWQYF

j_gene: TRBJ2-3
abundance: NA
v_gene: TRBV6-5
d_gene: TRBD2
CDR3nt: TGTGCCAGCAGCATCGGTGGAGCGGGAGTGGATACGCAGTATTTT
CDR3aa: CASSIGGAGVDTQYF

j_gene: TRBJ1-5
abundance: NA
v_gene: TRBV28
d_gene: NA
CDR3nt: TGTGCCATCTTACCGGGGATAGGTCAGCCCCAGCATTTT
CDR3aa: CAILPGIGQPQHF

j_gene: TRBJ1-2
abundance: NA
v_gene: TRBV11-2
d_gene: TRBD1
CDR3nt: TGTGCCAGCAGCTCCCATTCGACAGGGTTAAACTATGGCTACACCTTC
CDR3aa: CASSSHSTGLNYGYTF

j_gene: TRBJ2-5
abundance: NA
v_gene: TRBV29-1
d_gene: NA
CDR3nt: TGCAGCGCGAACCTTCAGAACCAAGAGACCCAGTACTTC
CDR3aa: CSANLQNQETQYF

j_gene: TRBJ1-3
abundance: NA
v_gene: TRBV6-5
d_gene: NA
CDR3nt: TGTGCCAGCAGTTACGGGGGGACCTCTGGAAACACCATATATTTT
CDR3aa: CASSYGGTSGNTIYF

j_gene: TRBJ1-2
abundance: NA
v_gene: TRBV27
d_gene: TRBD1
CDR3nt: TGTGCCAGCAGTCCTATACAGGGGACTAACTATGGCTACACCTTC
CDR3aa: CASSPIQGTNYGYTF

j_gene: TRBJ2-1
abundance: NA
v_gene: TRBV11-2
d_gene: NA
CDR3nt: TGTGCCAGCAGCTTAGCGGGGAAACACAATGAGCAGTTCTTC
CDR3aa: CASSLAGKHNEQFF

j_gene: TRBJ1-4
abundance: NA
v_gene: TRBV19
d_gene: NA
CDR3nt: TGTGCCAGTAGTATAGTGGCCGCAGGGGTGGAGGATGAAAAACTGTTTTTT
CDR3aa: CASSIVAAGVEDEKLFF

j_gene: TRBJ2-3
abundance: NA
v_gene: TRBV5-4
d_gene: NA
CDR3nt: TGTGCCAGCAGCTTTGTCCCAGGGAATACGCAGTATTTT
CDR3aa: CASSFVPGNTQYF

j_gene: TRBJ2-7
abundance: few
v_gene: TRBV7-9
d_gene: NA
CDR3nt: TGTGCCAGCAGCTTCCCAGGGGCAGTCGAGCAGTACTTC
CDR3aa: CASSFPGAVEQYF

j_gene: TRBJ2-1
abundance: NA
v_gene: TRBV19
d_gene: TRBD1
CDR3nt: TGTGCCAGTAGTATGGGACAGCCTAATGAGCAGTTCTTC
CDR3aa: CASSMGQPNEQFF

j_gene: TRBJ2-7
abundance: NA
v_gene: TRBV7-9
d_gene: NA
CDR3nt: TGTGCCAGCAGCTCAACAGGGGCGGGAGGAGTCTACGAGCAGTACTTC
CDR3aa: CASSSTGAGGVYEQYF

j_gene: TRBJ2-3
abundance: NA
v_gene: TRBV2
d_gene: NA
CDR3nt: TGTGCCAGTAACCCCACAGGTGGCACAGATACGCAGTATTTT
CDR3aa: CASNPTGGTDTQYF

j_gene: TRBJ2-1
abundance: NA
v_gene: TRBV6-1
d_gene: TRBD2
CDR3nt: TGTGCCAGCAGTGAAAGCGGGAGTTCCTACAATGAGCAGTTCTTC
CDR3aa: CASSESGSSYNEQFF

j_gene: TRBJ2-7
abundance: NA
v_gene: TRBV19
d_gene: NA
CDR3nt: TGTGCCAGCCGATATAGCTTGGGTTCGTCGGCCTACGAGCAGTACTTC
CDR3aa: CASRYSLGSSAYEQYF

j_gene: TRBJ1-1
abundance: NA
v_gene: TRBV5-4
d_gene: TRBD1
CDR3nt: TGTGCCAGCAGCTGGGGACAGGGTGGGGGTACTGAAGCTTTCTTT
CDR3aa: CASSWGQGGGTEAFF

j_gene: TRBJ1-2
abundance: NA
v_gene: TRBV6-5
d_gene: NA
CDR3nt: TGTGCCAGCAGTTACGGCGGACAGCCCTATGGCTACACCTTC
CDR3aa: CASSYGGQPYGYTF

j_gene: TRBJ1-5
abundance: NA
v_gene: TRBV29-1
d_gene: NA
CDR3nt: TGCAGCGTACAGACAAGTAGCAATCAGCCCCAGCATTTT
CDR3aa: CSVQTSSNQPQHF

j_gene: TRBJ2-1
abundance: NA
v_gene: TRBV28
d_gene: TRBD2
CDR3nt: TGTGCCAGCCTCCCGGGGGGGTGGCGATACAATGAGCAGTTCTTC
CDR3aa: CASLPGGWRYNEQFF

j_gene: TRBJ2-3
abundance: once
v_gene: TRBV28
d_gene: TRBD2
CDR3nt: TGTGCCAGCAGTTTAGGGGGGGGAGCAGATACGCAGTATTTT
CDR3aa: CASSLGGGADTQYF

j_gene: TRBJ2-3
abundance: NA
v_gene: TRBV5-4
d_gene: NA
CDR3nt: TGTGCCAGCAGCCTCCAGGGAGATACGCAGTATTTT
CDR3aa: CASSLQGDTQYF

j_gene: TRBJ1-5
abundance: NA
v_gene: TRBV7-2
d_gene: TRBD1
CDR3nt: TGTGCCAGCAGCTTAGACAGGGGGGATCAGCCCCAGCATTTT
CDR3aa: CASSLDRGDQPQHF

j_gene: TRBJ2-5
abundance: NA
v_gene: TRBV7-9
d_gene: NA
CDR3nt: TGTGCCAGCAGCCAAGGGGGGGCAGAGACCCAGTACTTC
CDR3aa: CASSQGGAETQYF

j_gene: TRBJ2-3
abundance: once
v_gene: TRBV19
d_gene: NA
CDR3nt: TGTGCCAGTAATGAGGGACTCCCCACAGATACGCAGTATTTT
CDR3aa: CASNEGLPTDTQYF

j_gene: TRBJ2-2
abundance: NA
v_gene: TRBV11-2
d_gene: TRBD2
CDR3nt: TGTGCCAGCAGCTTACGGGAGGGGGGCGTGGGCACCGGGGAGCTGTTTTTT
CDR3aa: CASSLREGGVGTGELFF

j_gene: TRBJ2-7
abundance: NA
v_gene: TRBV19
d_gene: NA
CDR3nt: TGTGCCAGTAGTATAGACAGGGTCGGATACGAGCAGTACTTC
CDR3aa: CASSIDRVGYEQYF

j_gene: TRBJ2-1
abundance: once
v_gene: TRBV28
d_gene: TRBD2
CDR3nt: TGTGCCAGCAGTTTATTGCGTCGGTCGGGGCGGGAGGTTCACAATGAGCAGTTCTTC
CDR3aa: CASSLLRRSGREVHNEQFF

j_gene: TRBJ1-5
abundance: NA
v_gene: TRBV5-1
d_gene: TRBD1
CDR3nt: TGCGCCAGCAGCTTGGTGGGGACAGGGAGCAATCAGCCCCAGCATTTT
CDR3aa: CASSLVGTGSNQPQHF

j_gene: TRBJ2-1
abundance: NA
v_gene: TRBV5-4
d_gene: TRBD2
CDR3nt: TGTGCCAGCAGCGCCCAAGCGGGGGGCAATGAGCAGTTCTTC
CDR3aa: CASSAQAGGNEQFF